This T cell receptor (beta chain) came from a study of beta chain features in type 1 diabetes. Via the markers CD45RO/CCR7/CD25/CD127/CD95/CD27, stem cell-like memory, regulatory, central memory and naive CD4+ cells were sorted. Expressed TCRB transcripts got sequenced, as all isolated RNA was reverse transcribed. This table comes from immunoSEQ multiplex PCR, and its TCRdb copy is limited to in-frame clones, with some not included. The repertoire holds about 330,000 clones, 9.5% to 12% seen once, with over 0.015% in the top ten. The CDR3 is 11 amino acids. The germline V gene has CDR1 DFQATT and CDR2 SNEGSKA (reference sequence). V lost 5 bases, J lost 9 bases, and 11 bases lay in between.

This sequence was found in a woman in her thirties in good health. Sequences were obtained from naive CD4+ T cells from blood. The V and J genes are TRBV20-1 and TRBJ2-1; TRBD2 is a possible D gene (7 bases). Here the CDR3 reads CSAQGGGEQFF. In DNA, the CDR3 is TGCAGTGCTCAAGGGGGGGGTGAGCAGTTCTTC.